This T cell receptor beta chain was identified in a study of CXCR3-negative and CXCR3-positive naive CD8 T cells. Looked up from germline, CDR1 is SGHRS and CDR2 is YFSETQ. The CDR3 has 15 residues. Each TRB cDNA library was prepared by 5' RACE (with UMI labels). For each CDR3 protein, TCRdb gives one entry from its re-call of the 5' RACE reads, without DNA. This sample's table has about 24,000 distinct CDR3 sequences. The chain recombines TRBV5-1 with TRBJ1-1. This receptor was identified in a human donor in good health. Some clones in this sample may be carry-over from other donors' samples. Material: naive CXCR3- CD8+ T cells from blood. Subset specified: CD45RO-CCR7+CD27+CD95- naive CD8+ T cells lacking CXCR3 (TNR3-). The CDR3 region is CASSLAGIMNTEAFF.